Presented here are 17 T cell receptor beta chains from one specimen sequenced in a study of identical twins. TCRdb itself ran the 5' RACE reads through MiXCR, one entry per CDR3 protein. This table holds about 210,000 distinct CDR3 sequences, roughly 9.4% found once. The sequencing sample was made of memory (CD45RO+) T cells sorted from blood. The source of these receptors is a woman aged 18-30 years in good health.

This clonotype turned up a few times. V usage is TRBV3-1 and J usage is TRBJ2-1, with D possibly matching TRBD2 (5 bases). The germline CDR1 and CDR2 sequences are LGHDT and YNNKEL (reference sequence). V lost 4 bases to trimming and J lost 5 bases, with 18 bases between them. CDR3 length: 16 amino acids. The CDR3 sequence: CASSPGVGLAHNEQFF. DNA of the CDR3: TGTGCCAGCAGCCCCGGGGTTGGTCTAGCCCACAATGAGCAGTTCTTC.

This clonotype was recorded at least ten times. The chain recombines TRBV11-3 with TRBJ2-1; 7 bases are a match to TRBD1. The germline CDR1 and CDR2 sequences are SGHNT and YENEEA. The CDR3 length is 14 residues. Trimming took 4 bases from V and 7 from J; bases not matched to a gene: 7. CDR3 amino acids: CASSSGTAFNEQFF. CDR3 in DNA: TGTGCCAGCAGCTCCGGGACAGCGTTTAATGAGCAGTTCTTC.

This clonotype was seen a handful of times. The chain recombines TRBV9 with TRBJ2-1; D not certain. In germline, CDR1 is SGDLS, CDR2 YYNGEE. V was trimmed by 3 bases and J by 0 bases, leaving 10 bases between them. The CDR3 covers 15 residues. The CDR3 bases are TGTGCCAGCAGCGCCGATGTCGGCTCCTACAATGAGCAGTTCTTC. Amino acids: CASSADVGSYNEQFF.

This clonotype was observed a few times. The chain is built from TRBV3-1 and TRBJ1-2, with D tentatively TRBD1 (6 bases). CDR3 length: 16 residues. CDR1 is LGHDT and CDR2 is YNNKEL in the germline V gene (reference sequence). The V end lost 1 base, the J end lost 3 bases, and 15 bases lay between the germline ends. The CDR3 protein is CASSQAGAGEDYGYTF. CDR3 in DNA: TGTGCCAGCAGCCAAGCTGGAGCAGGGGAGGACTATGGCTACACCTTC.

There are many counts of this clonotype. The CDR3 protein is CASSLNSGGMETQYF. The CDR3 coding sequence is TGCGCCAGCAGCTTGAATAGCGGGGGTATGGAGACCCAGTACTTC. J is TRBJ2-5 and V is TRBV5-1; 9 positions match TRBD2. Germline CDR1 SGHRS, CDR2 YFSETQ. J was trimmed by 5 bases and V by 1 base; bases with no gene match: 6. This CDR3 region has 15 residues. Filled out from reference TRBV5-1 and TRBJ2-5, the complete variable domain reads KAGVTQTPRYLIKTRGQQVTLSCSPISGHRSVSWYQQTPGQGLQFLFEYFSETQRNKGNFPGRFSGRQFSNSRSEMNVSTLELGDSALYLCASSLNSGGMETQYFGPGTRLLVL.

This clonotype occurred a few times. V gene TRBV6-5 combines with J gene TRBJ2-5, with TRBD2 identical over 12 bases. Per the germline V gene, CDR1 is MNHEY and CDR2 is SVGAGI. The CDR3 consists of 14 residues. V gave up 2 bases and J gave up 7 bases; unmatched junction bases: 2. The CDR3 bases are TGTGCCAGCAGTTACACACTAGCGGGGGGGACCCAGTACTTC. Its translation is CASSYTLAGGTQYF.

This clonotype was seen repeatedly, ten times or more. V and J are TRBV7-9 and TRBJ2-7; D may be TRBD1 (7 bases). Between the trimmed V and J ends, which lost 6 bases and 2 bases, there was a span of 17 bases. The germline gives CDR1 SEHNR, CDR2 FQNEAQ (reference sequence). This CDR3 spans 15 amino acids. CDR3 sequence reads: CASSPRGTEPYEQYF. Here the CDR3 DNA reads TGTGCCAGCAGTCCACGCGGGACAGAACCCTACGAGCAGTACTTC.

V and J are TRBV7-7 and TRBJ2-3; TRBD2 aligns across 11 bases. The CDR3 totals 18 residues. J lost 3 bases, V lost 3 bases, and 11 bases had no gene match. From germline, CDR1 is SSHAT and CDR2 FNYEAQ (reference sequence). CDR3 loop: CASSFTILAGEETDTQYF. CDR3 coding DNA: TGTGCCAGCAGCTTCACTATACTAGCGGGAGAAGAGACAGATACGCAGTATTTT.

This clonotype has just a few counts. DNA for the CDR3: TGTGCCAGCAGCTCTCTGACTAGCCAAGAGACCCAGTACTTC. Protein sequence: CASSSLTSQETQYF. The chain links TRBV11-2 to TRBJ2-5, with D possibly matching TRBD2 (6 bases). With 4 bases removed from V and 1 base from J, the gap between germline ends came to 10 bases. The CDR3 has 14 amino acids. From germline, CDR1 is SGHAT and CDR2 FQNNGV.

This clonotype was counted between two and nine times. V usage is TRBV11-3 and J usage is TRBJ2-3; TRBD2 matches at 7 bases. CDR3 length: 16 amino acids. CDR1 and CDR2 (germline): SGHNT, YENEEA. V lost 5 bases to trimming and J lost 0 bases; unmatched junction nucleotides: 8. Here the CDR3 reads CASSQDSGASTDTQYF. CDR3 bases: TGTGCCAGCAGCCAAGACAGCGGGGCCAGCACAGATACGCAGTATTTT.

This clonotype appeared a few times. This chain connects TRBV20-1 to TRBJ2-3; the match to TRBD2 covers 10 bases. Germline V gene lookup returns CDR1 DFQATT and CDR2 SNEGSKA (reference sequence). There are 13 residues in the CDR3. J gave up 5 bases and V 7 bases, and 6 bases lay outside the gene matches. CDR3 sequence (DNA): TGCAGTGGGCACCTAGCGGGAGAAGATACGCAGTATTTT. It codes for CSGHLAGEDTQYF.

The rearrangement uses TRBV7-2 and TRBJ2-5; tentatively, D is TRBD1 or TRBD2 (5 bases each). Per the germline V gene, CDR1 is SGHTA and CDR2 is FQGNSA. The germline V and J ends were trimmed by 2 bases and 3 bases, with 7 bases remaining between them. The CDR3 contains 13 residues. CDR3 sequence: CASSLMGEETQYF. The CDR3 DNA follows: TGTGCCAGCAGCTTAATGGGGGAAGAGACCCAGTACTTC. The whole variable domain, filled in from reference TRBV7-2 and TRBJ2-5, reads GAGVSQSPSNKVTEKGKDVELRCDPISGHTALYWYRQSLGQGLEFLIYFQGNSAPDKSGLPSDRFSAERTGGSVSTLTIQRTQQEDSAVYLCASSLMGEETQYFGPGTRLLVL.

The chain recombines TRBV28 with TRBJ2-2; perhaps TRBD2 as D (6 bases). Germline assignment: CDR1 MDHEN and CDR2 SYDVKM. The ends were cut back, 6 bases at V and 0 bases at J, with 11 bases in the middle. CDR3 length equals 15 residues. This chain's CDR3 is CASRRRDSNTGELFF. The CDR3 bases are TGTGCCAGCAGAAGGCGGGACTCGAACACCGGGGAGCTGTTTTTT.

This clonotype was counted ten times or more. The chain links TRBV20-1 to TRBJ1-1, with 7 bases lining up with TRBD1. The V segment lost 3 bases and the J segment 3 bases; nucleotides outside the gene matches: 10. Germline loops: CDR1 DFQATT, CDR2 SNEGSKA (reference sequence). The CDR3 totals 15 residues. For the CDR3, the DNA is TGCAGTGCTAGGGGGTTACAGGGGAGCGACACTGAAGCTTTCTTT. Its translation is CSARGLQGSDTEAFF.

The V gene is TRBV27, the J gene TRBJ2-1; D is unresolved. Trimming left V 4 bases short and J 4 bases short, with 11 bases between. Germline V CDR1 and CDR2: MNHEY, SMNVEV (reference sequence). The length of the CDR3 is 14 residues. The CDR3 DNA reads TGTGCCAGCAGTTATGACACGGTGTACAATGAGCAGTTCTTC. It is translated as CASSYDTVYNEQFF.

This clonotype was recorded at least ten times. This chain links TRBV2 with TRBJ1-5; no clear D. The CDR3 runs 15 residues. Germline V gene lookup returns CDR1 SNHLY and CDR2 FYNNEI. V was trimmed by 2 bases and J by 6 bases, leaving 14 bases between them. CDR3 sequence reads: CASSEWAAGSQPQHF. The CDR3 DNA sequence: TGTGCCAGCAGTGAATGGGCTGCCGGGAGTCAGCCCCAGCATTTT.

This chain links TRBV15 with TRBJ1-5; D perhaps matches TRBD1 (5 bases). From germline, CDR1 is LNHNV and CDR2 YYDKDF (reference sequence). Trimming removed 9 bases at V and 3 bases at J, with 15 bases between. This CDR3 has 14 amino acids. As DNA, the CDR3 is TGTGCCACTTCACAGGATTTATACAATCAGCCCCAGCATTTT. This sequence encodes CATSQDLYNQPQHF. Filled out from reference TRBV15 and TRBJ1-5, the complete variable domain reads DAMVIQNPRYQVTQFGKPVTLSCSQTLNHNVMYWYQQKSSQAPKLLFHYYDKDFNNEADTPDNFQSRRPNTSFCFLDIRSPGLGDTAMYLCATSQDLYNQPQHFGDGTRLSIL.